The clone carrying this T cell receptor beta chain showed up just once. Original methodology: Estimates of nucleated cell counts were drawn from the amplification of reference gene primers. TCRdb's copy holds only in-frame clones and misses some; the assay was immunoSEQ multiplex PCR. The DNA gave D and trimming, while V, J and clone size come from that table. The sample has 250,000 or so clones, roughly 82% seen once; the top ten hold approximately 2.4%. The sample belongs to a study of blood T cell repertoires in COVID-19. CDR3 length: 18 residues. V was trimmed by 3 bases and J by 14 bases, leaving 31 bases between them. In germline, CDR1 is LGHDT, CDR2 YNNKEL (reference sequence).

What was sequenced was peripheral blood. J is TRBJ2-2 and V is TRBV3-1 (or the pseudogene TRBV3-2), with D tentatively TRBD1 (6 bases). The source is a middle-aged man who had recovered from COVID-19. The CDR3 coding sequence is TGTGCCAGCAGCCATCGAAGGGCAGGGGAAAGCGAACCCCGTTGTCTGTTTTTT. It yields the protein CASSHRRAGESEPRCLFF.